A selection of T cell receptor beta chains follows, all from one sample in a study of CXCR3-negative and CXCR3-positive naive CD8 T cells. No DNA is given; TCRdb re-called the 5' RACE reads and lists each CDR3 protein once. The sample shows about 56,000 distinct CDR3 sequences, and more than 20% sits with its ten largest clones. Sequenced: memory CD8+ T cells from blood. The receptors were sampled from a human donor in good health. Some clones in this sample may be carry-over from other donors' samples. The CDR3 runs from the conserved cysteine through the conserved F or W. Clone size appears in some rows only: once, few, many, or a class for an expanded clone.

V	size	J	CDR3
TRBV10-3	-	TRBJ1-2	CAIMGTAMDYGYTF
TRBV28	-	TRBJ2-7	CASSLVRSGYEQYF
TRBV12-3/TRBV12-4	-	TRBJ2-5	CASSLATKHRSGTGGTQYF
TRBV19	-	TRBJ2-2	CASNQGWGGELFF
TRBV19	-	TRBJ1-5	CASSHGGRSNQPQHF
TRBV29-1	-	TRBJ2-7	CSVGTQGTYEQYF
TRBV27	-	TRBJ2-1	CASSLEGNNEQFF
TRBV7-2	-	TRBJ2-1	CASVRASLYNEQFF
TRBV9	-	TRBJ1-1	CASSGNQYRVKGTEAFF
TRBV11-3	-	TRBJ2-3	CASSLPKGVGDTQYF
TRBV6-2/TRBV6-3	-	TRBJ1-1	CASSYVAGPEAFF
TRBV13	-	TRBJ1-2	CASSQRLRGGADGYTF
TRBV7-3	-	TRBJ2-1	CASSLLGGSDEQFF
TRBV12-3/TRBV12-4	-	TRBJ2-5	CASSFSLGTSGQETQYF
TRBV28	-	TRBJ2-3	CASSLADTQYF
TRBV4-1	-	TRBJ2-1	CASRAQAGGYNEQFF
TRBV6-2/TRBV6-3	-	TRBJ2-1	CASSLLGGPGVDEQFF
TRBV7-3	-	TRBJ2-3	CASSDSGTGEDTQYF
TRBV4-2	-	TRBJ1-1	CASSQDDSRIAEAFF
TRBV27	-	TRBJ1-2	CASSSDRTGFYGYTF
TRBV28	-	TRBJ2-2	CASSPPLTGYSGELFF
TRBV27	-	TRBJ2-7	CASSFLGGGAEGYEQYF
TRBV9	medium-sized	TRBJ2-5	CASSVAGAGETQYF
TRBV9	-	TRBJ1-4	CASSEVSRGNEKLFF
TRBV7-3	-	TRBJ2-1	CASSSYASGRYYNEQFF
TRBV7-9	-	TRBJ2-3	CASSSGSGGSSTDTQYF
TRBV7-6	-	TRBJ2-3	CASSASDTQYF
TRBV29-1	-	TRBJ2-1	CSVRARDNYNEQFF
TRBV28	-	TRBJ2-5	CASTAGEQETQYF
TRBV3-1	-	TRBJ2-7	CASSQSRGYEQYF
TRBV29-1	-	TRBJ1-2	CSVEDPVSRGYGYTF
TRBV1	-	TRBJ2-2	CTSSRGLNANTGELFF
TRBV7-2	-	TRBJ2-3	CASSLSRTDTQYF
TRBV4-1	-	TRBJ2-1	CASSQDITWTGPYNEQFF
TRBV7-6	-	TRBJ2-1	CASRRGGVYNEQFF
TRBV2	-	TRBJ2-1	CASNGGGRASYNEQFF
TRBV11-2	-	TRBJ2-7	CASSSQGGYEQYF
TRBV5-1	-	TRBJ2-1	CASSPKTKVPHNEQFF
TRBV5-1	-	TRBJ2-7	CASSAPGQGRFRREQYF
TRBV14	-	TRBJ2-7	CASSLGQGQEQYF
TRBV5-1	-	TRBJ2-7	CASSTGDWAYEQYF
TRBV5-6	-	TRBJ1-1	CASSPLGRETEAFF
TRBV12-3/TRBV12-4	-	TRBJ2-3	CASRPQGGMDTQYF
TRBV15	-	TRBJ2-1	CATSRGLAEYNEQFF
TRBV11-2	-	TRBJ2-5	CASSQGVGRETQYF
TRBV5-1	-	TRBJ2-1	CASSWTSGNNEQFF
TRBV6-4	-	TRBJ2-1	CASSHGGPSNEQFF
TRBV6-5	-	TRBJ2-7	CASSYSKGATYEQYF
TRBV7-6	-	TRBJ2-3	CASSPPSGELTSTDTQYF
TRBV6-4	-	TRBJ2-2	CASSGQQLAGIPLGELFF
TRBV9	-	TRBJ2-1	CASGWEYEQFF
TRBV27	-	TRBJ2-1	CASSIRLAGGSSYNEQFF
TRBV12-3/TRBV12-4	-	TRBJ2-5	CASSHNQETQYF
TRBV28	-	TRBJ2-7	CASRGTGGADEQYF
TRBV7-3	-	TRBJ2-1	CASSSRLAGSYNEQFF
TRBV7-3	-	TRBJ2-1	CASSLTEGPYNEQFF
TRBV7-7	-	TRBJ2-5	CASSLGSGGQETQYF
TRBV13	-	TRBJ2-1	CASSPTESNPYNEQFF
TRBV7-2	-	TRBJ2-7	CASSPIGLDSYEQYF